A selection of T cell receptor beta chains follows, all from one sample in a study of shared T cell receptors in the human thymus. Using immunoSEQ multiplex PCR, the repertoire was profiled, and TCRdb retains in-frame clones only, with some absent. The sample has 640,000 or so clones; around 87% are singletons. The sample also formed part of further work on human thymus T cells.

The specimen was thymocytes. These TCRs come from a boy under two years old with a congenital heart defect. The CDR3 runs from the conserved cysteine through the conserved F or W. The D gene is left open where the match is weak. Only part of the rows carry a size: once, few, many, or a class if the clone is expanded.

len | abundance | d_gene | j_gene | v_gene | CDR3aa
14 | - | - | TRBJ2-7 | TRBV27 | CATGGNRTIYEQYF
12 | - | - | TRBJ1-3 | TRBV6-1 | CASHQQGNTIYF
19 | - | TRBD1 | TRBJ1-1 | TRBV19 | CASSMRRRDRGFLNTEAFF
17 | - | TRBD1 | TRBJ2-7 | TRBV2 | CASGKSRDRNGSYEQYF
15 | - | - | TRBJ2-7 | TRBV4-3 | CASSQGRLSSYEQYF
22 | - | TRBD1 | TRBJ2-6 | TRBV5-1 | CASSPPLGQGKNGRSGANVLTF
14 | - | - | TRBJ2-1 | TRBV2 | CASSSQGPYNEQFF
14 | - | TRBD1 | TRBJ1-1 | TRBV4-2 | CASSQASGGEGLFF
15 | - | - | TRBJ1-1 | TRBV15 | CATSREDGGNTEAFF
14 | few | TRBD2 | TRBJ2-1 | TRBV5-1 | CASSLEGGPDEQFF
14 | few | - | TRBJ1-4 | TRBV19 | CASSFSGLGEKLFF
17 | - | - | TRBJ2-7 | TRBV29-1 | CSVEIQGLIGEPYEQYF
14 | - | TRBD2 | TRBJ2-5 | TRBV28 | CASSLVAGKETQYF
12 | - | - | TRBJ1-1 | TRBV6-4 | CASSDPTGDAFF
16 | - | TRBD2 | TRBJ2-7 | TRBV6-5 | CASSYSRAGGPYEQYF
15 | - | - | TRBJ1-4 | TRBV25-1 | CASSAPPGDEEKLFF
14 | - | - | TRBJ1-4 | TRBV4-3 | CASSPTRRNEKLFF
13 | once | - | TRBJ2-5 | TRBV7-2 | CASSLVVGETQYF
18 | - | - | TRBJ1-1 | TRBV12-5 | CASGLYPLQGLVVKQAFF